This T cell receptor (beta chain) stems from a study of human T cells and chemical hapten exposure. Within the library, unique molecular identifiers were attached to each individual cDNA molecule. TCRdb analysed the RACE reads with MiXCR anew, one entry per CDR3 protein. The profile shows roughly 92,000 distinct CDR3 sequences, more than 9.5% of them singletons. Time point denoted: patch test 2, 6 weeks after DPC sensitization. Indicated treatment: therapeutic diphenylcyclopropenone sensitization with weekly scalp DPC. Someone pulled total RNA out of unfractionated whole blood. Germline lookup yields CDR1 MNHEY and CDR2 SVGEGT. The CDR3 consists of 16 residues. Trimming took 1 base from V and 5 from J, leaving 17 bases between them.

The sequence was obtained from a woman aged 40 to 50 with alopecia areata. Some clones in this sample may be carry-over from other donors' samples. Sequencing was performed on whole blood, taken in connection with sensitization to the hapten diphenylcyclopropenone (DPC). The V and J genes are TRBV6-2 or TRBV6-3 and TRBJ2-5; D possibly matches TRBD1 or TRBD2 (5 bases each). CDR3 DNA sequence: TGTGCCAGCAGTTACTTCCAGGGACCTTTGGGGGAGACCCAGTACTTC. Residues: CASSYFQGPLGETQYF.